The clone carrying this TCR beta chain appeared a few times. Its antigen is unknown. The data belong to a study of human T cells and chemical hapten exposure. Turning to the study itself: Weekly scalp doses of diphenylcyclopropenone were given to patients during the approximately 25-week study. Findings of the study overall: Clustering by CDR3 similarity yielded significantly more large clusters from expanded TCRs than controls.

TCRdb used MiXCR to reprocess the RACE reads, holding one entry per CDR3 protein. The sample has 87,000 or so distinct CDR3 sequences, nearly 10% seen once. This CDR3 has 13 amino acids. Germline V gives CDR1 MDHEN, CDR2 SYDVKM. V was shortened by 11 bases and J by 8 bases, with 21 bases between the two germline ends. Regarding time point: pre-sensitization, week 0. Treatment denoted: therapeutic diphenylcyclopropenone sensitization with weekly scalp DPC. This sequence joins TRBV28 and TRBJ1-2, with D maybe TRBD1 (5 bases). This receptor was identified in a woman aged 40-49 years with alopecia areata. Some clones in this sample may be carry-over from other donors' samples. The sequencing here drew on whole blood, taken in connection with sensitization to the hapten diphenylcyclopropenone (DPC). CDR3 coding DNA: TGTGCCCGCCGCCCGCGGAGGGGAGGAGGCTACACCTTC. This gives the protein CARRPRRGGGYTF.